The source of this TCR beta chain is a study of T cells after posttransplantation cyclophosphamide (dated by TCRdb to 2016 to 2017). The study in broad terms: Using TRB sequencing, the study followed how the T cell repertoire rebuilt after myeloablative bone marrow transplantation with posttransplantation cyclophosphamide given as GVHD prophylaxis. Antigen receptor sequencing was done on samples from 35 PTCy-treated patients and from roughly 17 related bone marrow donors of those patients. Blood from every one of the roughly 33 PTCy patients who had 1-year posttransplant specimens underwent TRB sequencing. TRB sequencing was also done on up to about 3 additional blood samples from 2 to 5.2 years after transplant in 3 patients, and on pretransplant blood from several patients. Because TRA and TRB clonality correlated tightly in eight or nine samples, later TCR analyses were limited to TRB. Public TRB sequences were checked against a database of over 3,500 sequences associated with responses to pathogens, tumor antigens, self-antigens and alloantigens.

General conclusions and limits of the study: The TRB repertoires of T cells infiltrating skin or GI tract showed only limited overlap with the TRB repertoires of T cells in blood. Donor-recipient similarity was low at 1-2 months but increased during the first year, and donor CD8+ memory clones often dominated later blood repertoires. Across the approximately 42 patients, TRB clonality was highly associated with recipient CMV seropositivity and CMV reactivation, and diversity with PTCy was similar to that in the CNI/methotrexate controls.

The CDR3 has 15 amino acids, counting the end cysteine and phenylalanine. Only the CDR3 DNA is retained, 45 bases long and in frame from the first base. Trimming accounts for 5 bases at V and 3 bases at J, while the number of junction bases matched to no gene is 6. The germline V gene (reference sequence) supplies CDR1 SEHNR and CDR2 FQNEAQ. On the day of marrow donation, related bone marrow donors gave peripheral blood samples. Mononuclear cells from peripheral blood and bone marrow were separated by Ficoll-Hypaque density centrifugation and then cryopreserved. This clone was counted at least ten times. Its antigen target is currently unknown. No base-level quality is on record; no much larger clone is a single base apart. Genomic DNA was the input for TRB sequencing, which was run either with the immunoSEQ assay at survey resolution or with the hsTCRB kit. In the original analysis: The immunoSEQ software handled the initial read processing, while the LymphoSeq R package was used for the repertoire analyses. For each TRB dataset, clonality was calculated as 1 minus normalized Shannon entropy, and the Gini coefficient was computed as well. To infer phenotypes in unsorted samples, TRB sequences from sorted subsets of the recipient or donor were mapped onto unsorted samples from the same recipient. TCRdb re-hosts the immuneACCESS table, in-frame sequences only. Its copies lack some clones; in the studies checked, an unresolved V gene accounts for under half of them, and the cause for the rest is not known. Clonal size and the V and J genes are those of that table, whereas D and trimming came from the DNA. This sample contains more than 9,500 clones, none of which is a singleton. The ten biggest clones cover roughly 7.2% of the sample.

The receptor chain draws on TRBV7-9 and TRBJ1-4; 7 of the junction bases match TRBD1. This clonotype originated in a woman aged 40 to 50 in good health, CMV-negative, and a related stem cell transplant donor. The sequencing input was PBMCs. The CDR3 loop reads CASSGSGTANEKLFF. The nucleotides are TGTGCCAGCAGCGGGTCCGGGACAGCTAATGAAAAACTGTTTTTT.